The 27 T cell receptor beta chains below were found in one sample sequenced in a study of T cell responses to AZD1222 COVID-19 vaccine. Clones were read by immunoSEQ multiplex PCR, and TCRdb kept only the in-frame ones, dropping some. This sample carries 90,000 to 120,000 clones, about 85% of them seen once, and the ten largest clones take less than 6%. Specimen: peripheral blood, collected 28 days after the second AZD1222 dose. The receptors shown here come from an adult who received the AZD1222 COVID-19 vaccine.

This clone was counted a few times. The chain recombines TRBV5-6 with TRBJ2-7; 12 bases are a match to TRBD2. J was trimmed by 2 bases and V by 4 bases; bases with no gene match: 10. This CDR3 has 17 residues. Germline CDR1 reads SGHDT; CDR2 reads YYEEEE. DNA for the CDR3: TGTGCCAGCAGCCAATACGGACTAGCGGGGAGGACCTACGAGCAGTACTTC. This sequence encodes CASSQYGLAGRTYEQYF.

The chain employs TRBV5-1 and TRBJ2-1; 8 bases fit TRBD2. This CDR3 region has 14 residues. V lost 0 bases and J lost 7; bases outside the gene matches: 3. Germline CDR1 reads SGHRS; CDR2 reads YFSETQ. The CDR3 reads CASSLASSGNEQFF. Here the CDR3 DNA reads TGCGCCAGCAGCTTGGCCTCTAGCGGGAATGAGCAGTTCTTC.

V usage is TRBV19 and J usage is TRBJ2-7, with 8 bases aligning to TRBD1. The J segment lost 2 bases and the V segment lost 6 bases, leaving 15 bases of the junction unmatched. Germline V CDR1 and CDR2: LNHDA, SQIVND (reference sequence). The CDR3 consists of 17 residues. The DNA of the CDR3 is TGTGCCAGTAGCCTCGGGACCGGACAGGGAACCCCCTACGAGCAGTACTTC. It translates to CASSLGTGQGTPYEQYF.

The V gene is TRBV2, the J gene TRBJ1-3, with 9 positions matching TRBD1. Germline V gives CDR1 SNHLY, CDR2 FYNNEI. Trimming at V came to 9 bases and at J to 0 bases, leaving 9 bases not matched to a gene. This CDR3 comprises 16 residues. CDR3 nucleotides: TGTGCCAGTGGACAGGGGCCCCCGAGCTCTGGAAACACCATATATTTT. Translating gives CASGQGPPSSGNTIYF.

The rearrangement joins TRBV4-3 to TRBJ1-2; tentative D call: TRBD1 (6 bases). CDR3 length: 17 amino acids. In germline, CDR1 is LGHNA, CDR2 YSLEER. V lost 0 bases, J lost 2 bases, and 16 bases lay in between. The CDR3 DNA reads TGCGCCAGCAGCCAAGAGGGGGCAGGGGAATTGAACTATGGCTACACCTTC. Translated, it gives CASSQEGAGELNYGYTF.

CDR3 sequence: CASSLGQGSQPQHF. The CDR3 DNA is TGTGCCAGCAGCCTCGGACAGGGTAGTCAGCCCCAGCATTTT. The chain links TRBV7-2 to TRBJ1-5, with TRBD1 matching over 8 bases. The CDR3 loop spans 14 amino acids. The V gene end was trimmed by 5 bases and the J gene end by 6 bases; junction bases not matched to a gene: 6. Germline lookup yields CDR1 SGHTA and CDR2 FQGNSA.

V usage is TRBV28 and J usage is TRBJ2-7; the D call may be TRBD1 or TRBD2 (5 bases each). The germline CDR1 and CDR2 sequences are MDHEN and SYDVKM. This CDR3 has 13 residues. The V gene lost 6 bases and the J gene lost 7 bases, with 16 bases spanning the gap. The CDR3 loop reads CASRLGVTREQYF. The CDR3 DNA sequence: TGTGCCAGCAGGTTGGGGGTAACGAGGGAGCAGTACTTC.

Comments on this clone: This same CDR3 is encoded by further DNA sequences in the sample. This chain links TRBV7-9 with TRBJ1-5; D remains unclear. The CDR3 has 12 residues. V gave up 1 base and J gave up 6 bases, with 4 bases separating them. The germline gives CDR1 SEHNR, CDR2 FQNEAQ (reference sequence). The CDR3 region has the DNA TGTGCCAGCAGCTTAGATGGTCAGCCCCAGCATTTT. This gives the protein CASSLDGQPQHF.

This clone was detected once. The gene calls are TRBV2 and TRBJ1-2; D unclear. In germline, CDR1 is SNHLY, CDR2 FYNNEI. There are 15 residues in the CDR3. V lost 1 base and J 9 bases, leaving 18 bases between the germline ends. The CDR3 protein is CASSEEGSPISSYTF. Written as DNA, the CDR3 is TGTGCCAGCAGTGAAGAGGGCAGCCCCATTAGTAGCTACACCTTC.

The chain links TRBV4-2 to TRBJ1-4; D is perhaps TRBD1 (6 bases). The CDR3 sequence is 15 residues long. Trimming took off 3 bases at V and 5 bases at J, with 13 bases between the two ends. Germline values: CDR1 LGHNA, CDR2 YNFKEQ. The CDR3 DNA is TGTGCCAGCAGCCAGCCGGGACATACCAATGAAAAACTGTTTTTT. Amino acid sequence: CASSQPGHTNEKLFF.

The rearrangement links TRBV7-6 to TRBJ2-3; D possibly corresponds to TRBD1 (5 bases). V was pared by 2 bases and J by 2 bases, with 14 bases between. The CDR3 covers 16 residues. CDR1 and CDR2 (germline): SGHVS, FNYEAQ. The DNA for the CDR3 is TGTGCCAGCAGCTTACGCGGCAGGGTCAACACAGATACGCAGTATTTT. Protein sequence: CASSLRGRVNTDTQYF.

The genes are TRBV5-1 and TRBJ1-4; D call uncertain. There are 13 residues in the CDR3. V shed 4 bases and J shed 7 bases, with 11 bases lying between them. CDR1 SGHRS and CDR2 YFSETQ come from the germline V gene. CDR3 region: CASSAVYAEKLFF. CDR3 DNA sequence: TGCGCCAGCAGCGCGGTTTATGCTGAAAAACTGTTTTTT.

The CDR3 coding sequence is TGTGCCAGCAGTTCGACAGGGGAAAGGCGCAATGAGCAGTTCTTC. Encoded protein: CASSSTGERRNEQFF. V and J are TRBV6-5 and TRBJ2-1, with 8 bases lining up with TRBD1. This CDR3 has 15 residues. Germline V lookup: CDR1 MNHEY, CDR2 SVGAGI. J lost 6 bases, V lost 4 bases, and 8 bases had no gene match.

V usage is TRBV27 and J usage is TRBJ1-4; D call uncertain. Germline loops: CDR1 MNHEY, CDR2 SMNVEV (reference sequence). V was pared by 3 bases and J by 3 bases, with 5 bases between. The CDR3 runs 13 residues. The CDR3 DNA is TGTGCCAGCAGTTTGAGGCCTAATGAAAAACTGTTTTTT. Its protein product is CASSLRPNEKLFF.

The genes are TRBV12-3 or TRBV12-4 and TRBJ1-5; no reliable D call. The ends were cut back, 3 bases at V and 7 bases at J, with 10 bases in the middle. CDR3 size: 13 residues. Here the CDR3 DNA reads TGTGCCAGCAGTTTTACGTCCAAGCAGCCCCAGCATTTT. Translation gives CASSFTSKQPQHF.

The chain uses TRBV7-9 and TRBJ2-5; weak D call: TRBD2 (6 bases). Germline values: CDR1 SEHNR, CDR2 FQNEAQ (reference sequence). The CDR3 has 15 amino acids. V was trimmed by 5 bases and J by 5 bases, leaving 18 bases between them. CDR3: CASSLSGSRGETQYF. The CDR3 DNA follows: TGTGCCAGCAGCCTTTCGGGTAGTCGGGGGGAGACCCAGTACTTC.

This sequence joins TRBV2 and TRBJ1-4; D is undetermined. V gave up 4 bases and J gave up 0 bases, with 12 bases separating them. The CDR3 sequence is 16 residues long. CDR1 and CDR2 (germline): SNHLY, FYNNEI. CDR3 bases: TGTGCCAGCAGTGGAGGGCAGTATGCAACTAATGAAAAACTGTTTTTT. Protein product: CASSGGQYATNEKLFF.

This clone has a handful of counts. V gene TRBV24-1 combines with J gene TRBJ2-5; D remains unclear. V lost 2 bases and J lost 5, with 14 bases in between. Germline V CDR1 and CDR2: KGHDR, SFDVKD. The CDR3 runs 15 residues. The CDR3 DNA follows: TGTGCCACCAGTGATTACAGATTTTCATTTGAGACCCAGTACTTC. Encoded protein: CATSDYRFSFETQYF.

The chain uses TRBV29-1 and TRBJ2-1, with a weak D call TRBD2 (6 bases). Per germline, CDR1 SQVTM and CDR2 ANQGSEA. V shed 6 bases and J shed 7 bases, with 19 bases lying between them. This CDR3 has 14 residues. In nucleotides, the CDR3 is TGCAGCGTAGTCTTAGGGAGGATGGGGAATGAGCAGTTCTTC. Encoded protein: CSVVLGRMGNEQFF.

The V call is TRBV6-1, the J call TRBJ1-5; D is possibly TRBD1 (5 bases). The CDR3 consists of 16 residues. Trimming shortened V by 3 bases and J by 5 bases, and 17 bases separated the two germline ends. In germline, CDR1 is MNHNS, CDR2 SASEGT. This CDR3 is CASSDSQGAWDQPQHF. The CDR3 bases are TGTGCCAGCAGTGATTCTCAAGGGGCGTGGGATCAGCCCCAGCATTTT.

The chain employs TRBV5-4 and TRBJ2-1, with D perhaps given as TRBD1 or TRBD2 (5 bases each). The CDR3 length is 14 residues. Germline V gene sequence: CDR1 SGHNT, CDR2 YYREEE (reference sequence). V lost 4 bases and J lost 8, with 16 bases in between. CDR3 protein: CASSLGRGIDEQFF. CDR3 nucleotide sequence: TGTGCCAGCAGCCTGGGACGTGGAATCGATGAGCAGTTCTTC.

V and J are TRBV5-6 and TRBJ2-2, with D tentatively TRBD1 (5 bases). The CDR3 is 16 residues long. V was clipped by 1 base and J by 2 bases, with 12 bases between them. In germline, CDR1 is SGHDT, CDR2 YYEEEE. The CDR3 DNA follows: TGTGCCAGCAGCTTGTCCCCCAGGGATAACACCGGGGAGCTGTTTTTT. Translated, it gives CASSLSPRDNTGELFF.

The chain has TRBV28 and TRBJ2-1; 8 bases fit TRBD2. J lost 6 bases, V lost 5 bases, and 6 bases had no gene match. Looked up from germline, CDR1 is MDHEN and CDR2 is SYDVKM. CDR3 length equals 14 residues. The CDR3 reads CASSTPGLVNEQFF. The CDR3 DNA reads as TGTGCCAGCAGTACTCCGGGACTAGTCAATGAGCAGTTCTTC. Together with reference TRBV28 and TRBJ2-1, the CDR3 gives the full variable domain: DVKVTQSSRYLVKRTGEKVFLECVQDMDHENMFWYRQDPGLGLRLIYFSYDVKMKEKGDIPEGYSVSREKKERFSLILESASTNQTSMYLCASSTPGLVNEQFFGPGTRLTVL.

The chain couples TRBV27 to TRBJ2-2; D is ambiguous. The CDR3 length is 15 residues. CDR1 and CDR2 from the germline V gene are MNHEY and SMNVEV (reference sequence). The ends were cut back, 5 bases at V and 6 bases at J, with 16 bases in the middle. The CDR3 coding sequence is TGTGCCAGCAGTACCTTCGGATTAGGAGCCGGGGAGCTGTTTTTT. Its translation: CASSTFGLGAGELFF.

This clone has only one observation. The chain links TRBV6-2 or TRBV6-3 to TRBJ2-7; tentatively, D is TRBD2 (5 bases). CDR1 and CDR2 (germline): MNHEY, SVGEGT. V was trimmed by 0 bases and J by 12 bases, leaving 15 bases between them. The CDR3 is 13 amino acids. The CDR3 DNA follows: TGTGCCAGCAGTTACTCTACAGCCCGGGCGGGGTACTTC. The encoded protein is CASSYSTARAGYF.

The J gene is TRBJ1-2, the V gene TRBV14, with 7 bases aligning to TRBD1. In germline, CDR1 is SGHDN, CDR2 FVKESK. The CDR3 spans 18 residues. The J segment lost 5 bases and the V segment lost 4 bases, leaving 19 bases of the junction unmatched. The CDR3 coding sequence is TGTGCCAGCAGCCCTGGTCCGACAGGGACTACCTGGGGATATGGCTACACCTTC. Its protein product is CASSPGPTGTTWGYGYTF.

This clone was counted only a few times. CDR3 amino acids: CASTPGRLGPNSPLHF. The CDR3, as DNA: TGTGCCAGCACCCCGGGGAGGTTGGGCCCAAATTCACCCCTCCACTTT. The chain has TRBV28 and TRBJ1-6; D gene uncertain. The CDR3 sequence is 16 residues long. Germline lookup yields CDR1 MDHEN and CDR2 SYDVKM. V was cut by 7 bases and J by 7 bases, with 20 bases left in between.